These T cell receptor beta chains were read from a single sample in a study of PD-L1 blockade in urothelial cancer. Generated by immunoSEQ multiplex PCR, the TCRdb table keeps only in-frame clones and is missing some. The sample comprises tens of thousands of clones, approximately 80% of which are singletons, and under 8% rests with the top ten. The source material was PBMCs, sampled around atezolizumab (anti-PD-L1) treatment. These TCRs come from a man between 60 and 70 years old with urothelial cancer. CDR3s include the opening cysteine and the closing phenylalanine or tryptophan. A D gene is named only where the DNA matches it firmly. Some rows mark clone size as missing; the rest say once, few, many or name a class of expanded clone.

DNA: TGTGCCAGCCACGGACAGGGTTCGGGCGAGCAGTACTTC; CDR3: CASHGQGSGEQYF; size: NA; J: TRBJ2-7; D: TRBD1; V: TRBV2
DNA: TGTGCCAGCAGTGAAGCGAGGTGGTCCCCCTCCTACGAGCAGTACTTC; CDR3: CASSEARWSPSYEQYF; size: NA; J: TRBJ2-7; D: NA; V: TRBV6-1
DNA: TGTGCCAGCTCCCTCATGGACAGGGTCGTCTCACCCCTCCACTTT; CDR3: CASSLMDRVVSPLHF; size: NA; J: TRBJ1-6; D: TRBD1; V: TRBV18
DNA: TGCAGCGTTGAAGCCCGGGACACAGCTAATGAAAAACTGTTTTTT; CDR3: CSVEARDTANEKLFF; size: NA; J: TRBJ1-4; D: NA; V: TRBV29-1
DNA: TGTGCCTGGCACGGGACAGGCAACTATGGCTACACCTTC; CDR3: CAWHGTGNYGYTF; size: NA; J: TRBJ1-2; D: TRBD1; V: TRBV30
DNA: TGTGCCAGCAGTTCGGGGGGCGCGGGGAATTCACCCCTCCACTTT; CDR3: CASSSGGAGNSPLHF; size: NA; J: TRBJ1-6; D: NA; V: TRBV27
DNA: TGCGCCAGCAGCTTGGTCGACGGGTCCTACGAGCAGTACTTC; CDR3: CASSLVDGSYEQYF; size: NA; J: TRBJ2-7; D: NA; V: TRBV5-1
DNA: TGTGCCAGCAGTTACATGGGACAGGGGTACGAGCAGTACTTC; CDR3: CASSYMGQGYEQYF; size: once; J: TRBJ2-7; D: TRBD1; V: TRBV6-5
DNA: TGTGCCAGCACACGGGACAGGCCTAATGGGAAGCAGTTCTTC; CDR3: CASTRDRPNGKQFF; size: NA; J: TRBJ2-1; D: TRBD1; V: TRBV2
DNA: TGTGCCAGCAGCTTGACAGCGGCGTACACAGATACGCAGTATTTT; CDR3: CASSLTAAYTDTQYF; size: NA; J: TRBJ2-3; D: NA; V: TRBV5-4
DNA: TGTGCCACCAGCAGAGATGAAAGGGGCGAGCAGTACTTC; CDR3: CATSRDERGEQYF; size: NA; J: TRBJ2-7; D: NA; V: TRBV15
DNA: TGTGCCAGCAGATTACAGGTCTACGAGCAGTACTTC; CDR3: CASRLQVYEQYF; size: NA; J: TRBJ2-7; D: NA; V: TRBV11-3
DNA: TGCGCCAGCAGCCCGCCGAGAGCAGAGGTACCAGATACGCAGTATTTT; CDR3: CASSPPRAEVPDTQYF; size: NA; J: TRBJ2-3; D: NA; V: TRBV5-1
DNA: TGTGCCAGCAGCCCAAGATCGGCAGGGGGAGAATGGAACACTGAAGCTTTCTTT; CDR3: CASSPRSAGGEWNTEAFF; size: NA; J: TRBJ1-1; D: TRBD1; V: TRBV7-9
DNA: TGCGCCAGCAGCTTCCGGGACAGGGACTACGAGCAGTACTTC; CDR3: CASSFRDRDYEQYF; size: NA; J: TRBJ2-7; D: TRBD1; V: TRBV5-1
DNA: TGCGCCAGCAGCTTTTCCTCTGGGACAGGGGGTGAAAAACTGTTTTTT; CDR3: CASSFSSGTGGEKLFF; size: NA; J: TRBJ1-4; D: TRBD1; V: TRBV5-1
DNA: TGTGCCAGCAGCTTAGTATGGTCCGGTCAGCCCCAGCATTTT; CDR3: CASSLVWSGQPQHF; size: NA; J: TRBJ1-5; D: NA; V: TRBV7-2